A selection of T cell receptor beta chains follows, all from one sample in a study of blood T cell repertoires in COVID-19. Sequencing used immunoSEQ multiplex PCR; TCRdb keeps in-frame clones, though not all of them. The data show some 260,000 clones, with around 88% seen just once and over 1.2% held by the top ten. The sequenced sample was peripheral blood. These receptors came from a man older than 75 with acute or convalescent COVID-19. Each CDR3 is given with its conserved first and last residue. The D gene is left open where the match is weak. Expanded clones get a size class; other rows say once, few or many, or leave the size out.

d_gene,j_gene,v_gene,abundance,CDR3nt,CDR3aa
TRBD1,TRBJ1-5,TRBV5-4,.,TGTGCCAGCAGCTCGGACAGGGACCATAAGCCCCAGCATTTT,CASSSDRDHKPQHF
.,TRBJ2-7,TRBV15,.,TGTGCCACCAGCAGAGACCGCTACGAGCAGTACTTC,CATSRDRYEQYF
TRBD2,TRBJ2-2,TRBV2,.,TGTGCCAGCAGCCGGACTAGCGGAGGGACCGGGGAGCTGTTTTTT,CASSRTSGGTGELFF
.,TRBJ2-1,TRBV18,.,TGTGCCAGCTCACCAACCCTAGCGCTCTACAATGAGCAGTTCTTC,CASSPTLALYNEQFF
TRBD2,TRBJ2-3,TRBV7-2,.,TGTGCCAGCAGCCTAACCGGGACTAGCGGGACGGATACGCAGTATTTT,CASSLTGTSGTDTQYF
TRBD1,TRBJ1-6,TRBV5-1,few,TGCGCCAGCAGCTTCAGGACAGGGAATTCACCCCTCCACTTT,CASSFRTGNSPLHF
.,TRBJ2-2,TRBV7-2,.,TGTGCCAGCAGCGGAAGGGGCACCGGGGAGCTGTTTTTT,CASSGRGTGELFF
.,TRBJ2-2,TRBV7-7,.,TGTGCCAGCAGCCAACGGACCGGGGGGAACACCGGGGAGCTGTTTTTT,CASSQRTGGNTGELFF
TRBD1,TRBJ1-1,TRBV11-2,.,TGTGCCAGCAGCTTTAACAGGGGAAGAACTGAAGCTTTCTTT,CASSFNRGRTEAFF
TRBD1,TRBJ2-7,TRBV7-9,.,TGTGCCAGCAGCCGAGGAGGGGACAGGGTGACACACGAGCAGTACTTC,CASSRGGDRVTHEQYF
.,TRBJ1-1,TRBV5-1,.,TGCGCCAGCAGCCTTGGAGGAGGCAGCACTGAAGCTTTCTTT,CASSLGGGSTEAFF
TRBD1,TRBJ1-2,TRBV3-1/TRBV3-2,.,TGTGCCAGCAGCCAGGATTGGACAGGGGATGTAAACTATGGCTACACCTTC,CASSQDWTGDVNYGYTF
.,TRBJ1-3,TRBV18,once,TGTGCCAGCTCACCTCGTAGACAGGCCGCTGGAAACACCATATATTTT,CASSPRRQAAGNTIYF
.,TRBJ2-2,TRBV4-1,.,TGCGCCAGCAGCCAAGGGCCCAGGGCCGGGGAGCTGTTTTTT,CASSQGPRAGELFF
TRBD1,TRBJ2-5,TRBV5-8,.,TGTGCCAGCAGCCCAGAACGACAGGGCGGATTAAAGACCCAGTACTTC,CASSPERQGGLKTQYF
TRBD1,TRBJ2-3,TRBV7-8,.,TGTGCCAGCAGCTTAGTCCGGGTGGGGACAGGGGACAGTACGCAGTATTTT,CASSLVRVGTGDSTQYF
.,TRBJ2-1,TRBV5-4,.,TGTGCCAGCAGCTGGGGACTTCGCAGCTCCTACAATGAGCAGTTCTTC,CASSWGLRSSYNEQFF
TRBD1,TRBJ2-5,TRBV4-1,.,TGCGCCAGCAGCCAATCGGGACAGCTCCAAGAGACCCAGTACTTC,CASSQSGQLQETQYF
TRBD1,TRBJ2-7,TRBV12-3/TRBV12-4,once,TGTGCCAGCAGCCAGGGACAGGTCTACGAGCAGTACTTC,CASSQGQVYEQYF
.,TRBJ2-1,TRBV28,.,TGTGCCAGCAGTTTCACAGGGTATAACAATGAGCAGTTCTTC,CASSFTGYNNEQFF
.,TRBJ2-1,TRBV24-1,.,TGTGCCACCAGTGATTTCAGGGGCGAAACCGGCTATGAGCAGTTCTTC,CATSDFRGETGYEQFF
TRBD1,TRBJ1-3,TRBV7-2,few,TGTGCCAGCAGCTTCCCGCCCGGACAGGGGGTCAGCACCATATATTTT,CASSFPPGQGVSTIYF
TRBD1,TRBJ2-2,TRBV29-1,once,TGCAGCGTTGGGGGACAGGGGACCGGGGAGCTGTTTTTT,CSVGGQGTGELFF